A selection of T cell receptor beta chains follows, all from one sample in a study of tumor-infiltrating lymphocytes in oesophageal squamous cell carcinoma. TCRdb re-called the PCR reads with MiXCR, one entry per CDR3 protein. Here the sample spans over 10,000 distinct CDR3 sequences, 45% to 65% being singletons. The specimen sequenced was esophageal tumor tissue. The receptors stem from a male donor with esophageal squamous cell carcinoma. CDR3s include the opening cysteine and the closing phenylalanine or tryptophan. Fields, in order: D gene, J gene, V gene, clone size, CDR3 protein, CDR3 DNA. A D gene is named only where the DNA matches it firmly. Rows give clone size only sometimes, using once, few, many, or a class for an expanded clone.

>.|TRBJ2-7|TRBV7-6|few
CASSLVPGSSYEQYF
TGTGCCAGCAGCTTAGTTCCGGGGAGTTCCTACGAGCAGTACTTC
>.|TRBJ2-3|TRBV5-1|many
CASSLDRGTDTQYF
TGCGCCAGCAGCTTGGACAGGGGCACAGATACGCAGTATTTT
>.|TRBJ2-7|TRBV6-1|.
CASSQQGYEQYF
TGTGCCAGCAGTCAACAGGGTTACGAGCAGTACTTC
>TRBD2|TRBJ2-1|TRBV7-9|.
CASSLRLAGEDEQFF
TGTGCCAGCAGCCTCCGACTAGCGGGAGAGGATGAGCAGTTCTTC
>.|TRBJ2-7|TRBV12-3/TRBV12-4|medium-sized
CASSLESRRGDEQYF
TGTGCCAGCAGTTTGGAGAGTAGGAGGGGAGACGAGCAGTACTTC
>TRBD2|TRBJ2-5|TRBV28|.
CASSSLGTSKTQETQYF
TGTGCCAGCAGTTCCTTGGGGACTAGTAAAACGCAAGAGACCCAGTACTTC
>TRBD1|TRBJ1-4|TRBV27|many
CASSHRQGAHEKLFF
TGTGCCAGCAGTCACCGACAGGGGGCTCATGAAAAACTGTTTTTT
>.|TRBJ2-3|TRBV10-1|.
CASSESRDTQYF
TGCGCCAGCAGTGAGAGTAGGGATACGCAGTATTTT
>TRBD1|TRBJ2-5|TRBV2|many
CASIDRVVRETQYF
TGTGCCAGCATCGACAGGGTCGTAAGAGAGACCCAGTACTTC
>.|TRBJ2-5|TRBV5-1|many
CASSLAVVPGVYNEQYF
TGCGCCAGCAGCTTGGCCGTAGTCCCAGGGGTCTACAATGAGCAGTACTTC
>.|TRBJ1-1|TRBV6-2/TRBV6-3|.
CASSENGIQANEQYF
TGTGCCAGCAGTGAAAACGGGATACAAGCCAACGAGCAGTACTTT
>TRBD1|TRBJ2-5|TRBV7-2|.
CASTPGQSYNEQYF
TGTGCCAGCACCCCGGGACAGTCCTACAATGAGCAGTACTTC
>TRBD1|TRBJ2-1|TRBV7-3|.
CASSTWQGAYNEQFF
TGTGCCAGCAGTACGTGGCAGGGGGCCTACAATGAGCAGTTCTTC
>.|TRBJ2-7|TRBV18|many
CASSQGNEQYF
TGTGCCAGCTCACAGGGGAACGAGCAGTACTTC
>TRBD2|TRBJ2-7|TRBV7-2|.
CASSLASGGATYEQYF
TGTGCCAGCAGCTTAGCTAGCGGGGGGGCCACCTACGAGCAGTACTTC
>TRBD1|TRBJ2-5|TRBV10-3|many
CAISEEPGQGRGSLETQYF
TGTGCCATCAGTGAGGAACCGGGACAGGGTCGGGGATCTCTAGAGACCCAGTACTTC
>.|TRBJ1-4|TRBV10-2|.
CASRGGEKLFF
TGCGCCAGCAGGGGGGGTGAAAAACTGTTTTTT
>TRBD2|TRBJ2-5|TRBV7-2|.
CASSLRPSGGAGETQYF
TGTGCCAGCAGCTTAAGGCCTAGCGGGGGGGCCGGGGAGACCCAGTACTTC
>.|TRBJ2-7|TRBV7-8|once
CASSSHEGGGMRHEQYF
TGTGCCAGCAGCTCCCACGAGGGGGGCGGGATGCGGCACGAGCAGTACTTC
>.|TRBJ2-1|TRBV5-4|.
CASSLDLNTEAYF
TGTGCCAGCAGCTTGGACTTGAACACTGAAGCGTACTTC
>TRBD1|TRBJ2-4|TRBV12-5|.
CASGLDSGQQSTQYF
TGTGCTAGTGGTTTGGACTCGGGACAGCAATCAACCCAGTACTTC
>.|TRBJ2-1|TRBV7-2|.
CASSLRLGGEQFF
TGTGCCAGCAGCCTCCGTTTGGGGGGTGAGCAGTTCTTC
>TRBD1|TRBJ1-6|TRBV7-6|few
CASSLGTGPYEQYF
TGTGCCAGCAGCTTAGGGACAGGGCCCTACGAGCAGTACTTT
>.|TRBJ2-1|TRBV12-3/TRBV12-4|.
CASSRNSGRYNEQFF
TGTGCCAGCAGTCGAAATTCGGGACGTTACAATGAGCAGTTCTTC